This TCR beta chain was profiled in a study of T cells in Graves' hyperthyroidism and ophthalmopathy. Study-wide results and caveats: In the analysis, a 13 V-J model separated ophthalmopathy from stable hyperthyroidism.

This clonotype showed up just once. Its matching antigen is unknown. At one of its ends the junction is not consistent with the germline gene, which may arise from a read error. Amplification of TCR beta CDR3 regions used RNA as the template. The HTBI primer set drove a first-round RT-PCR of the TCR CDR3. TCRdb reprocessed the multiplex PCR reads with MiXCR, giving one entry per CDR3 protein. This table holds over 700,000 distinct CDR3 sequences, roughly 40% found once. The CDR3 sequence is 14 residues long. The germline gives CDR1 SEHNR, CDR2 FQNEAQ (reference sequence). This sequence joins TRBV7-9 and TRBJ2-5; D perhaps matches TRBD2 (5 bases). This clonotype originated in a man between 18 and 35 years old with Graves' hyperthyroidism. Sequenced material: blood. The chain's CDR3 is CASSLGSTGRTQYF. The CDR3 bases are TGTGCTAGCAGCCTAGGTTCTACGGGGAGGACCCAGTACTTC.